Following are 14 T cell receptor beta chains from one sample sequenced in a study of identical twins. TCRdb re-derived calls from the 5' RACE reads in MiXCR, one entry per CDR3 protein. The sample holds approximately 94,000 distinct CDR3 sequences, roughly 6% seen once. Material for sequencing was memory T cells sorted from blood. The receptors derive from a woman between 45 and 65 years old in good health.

Here the CDR3 reads CASSLAGLAASLREQYF. In nucleotides, the CDR3 is TGCGCCAGCAGCTTGGCAGGGCTAGCGGCATCCCTCCGCGAGCAGTACTTC. The chain is built from TRBV5-1 and TRBJ2-7; 7 nucleotides line up with TRBD2. The junction had 15 bases not matched to a gene; V was cut back by 0 bases and J by 6 bases. Per the germline V gene, CDR1 is SGHRS and CDR2 is YFSETQ. The CDR3 is made up of 17 amino acids. The full variable domain, with the rest looked up from reference TRBV5-1 and TRBJ2-7, is KAGVTQTPRYLIKTRGQQVTLSCSPISGHRSVSWYQQTPGQGLQFLFEYFSETQRNKGNFPGRFSGRQFSNSRSEMNVSTLELGDSALYLCASSLAGLAASLREQYFGPGTRLTVT.

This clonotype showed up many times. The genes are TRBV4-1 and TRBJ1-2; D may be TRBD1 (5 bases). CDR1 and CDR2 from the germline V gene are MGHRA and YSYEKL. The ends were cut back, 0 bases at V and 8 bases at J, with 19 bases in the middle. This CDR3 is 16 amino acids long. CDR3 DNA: TGCGCCAGCAGCCAAGACCTACAGGTCGGGACGCGGGGCTACACCTTC. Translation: CASSQDLQVGTRGYTF.

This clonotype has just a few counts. The CDR3 DNA sequence: TGCAGTGCTAGGAGGGTTACAGATACGCAGTATTTT. It specifies CSARRVTDTQYF. The chain combines TRBV20-1 with TRBJ2-3; D possibly corresponds to TRBD2 (5 bases). Trimming cost V 3 bases and J 3 bases, with 7 bases left between them. Germline V lookup: CDR1 DFQATT, CDR2 SNEGSKA (reference sequence). This CDR3 contains 12 residues.

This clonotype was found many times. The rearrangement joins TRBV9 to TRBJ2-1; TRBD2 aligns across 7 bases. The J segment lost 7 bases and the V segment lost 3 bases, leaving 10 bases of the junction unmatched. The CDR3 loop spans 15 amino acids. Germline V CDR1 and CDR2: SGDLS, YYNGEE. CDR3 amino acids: CASSARLGRVNEQFF. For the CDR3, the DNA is TGTGCCAGCAGCGCCCGACTAGGGAGGGTGAATGAGCAGTTCTTC.

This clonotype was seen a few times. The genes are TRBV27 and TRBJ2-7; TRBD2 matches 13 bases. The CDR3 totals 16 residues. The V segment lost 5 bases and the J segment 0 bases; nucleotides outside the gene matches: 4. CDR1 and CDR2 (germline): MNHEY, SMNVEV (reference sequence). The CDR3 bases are TGTGCCAGCAGTAAACTAGCGGGAGGGAGCTCCTACGAGCAGTACGTC. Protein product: CASSKLAGGSSYEQYV.

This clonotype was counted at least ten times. The DNA of the CDR3 is TGTGCCAGCAGCTTGGATACTAGCAGGGAGACCCAGTACTTC. It yields the protein CASSLDTSRETQYF. The chain carries TRBV5-6 and TRBJ2-5; a weak D match, TRBD2 (6 bases). CDR3 length: 14 residues. Germline CDR1 is SGHDT and CDR2 is YYEEEE. The V gene lost 0 bases and the J gene lost 5 bases, with 11 bases spanning the gap.

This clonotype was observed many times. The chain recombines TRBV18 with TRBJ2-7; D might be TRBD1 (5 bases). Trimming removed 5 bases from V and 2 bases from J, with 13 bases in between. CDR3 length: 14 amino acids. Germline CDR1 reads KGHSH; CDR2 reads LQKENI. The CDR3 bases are TGTGCCAGCTCATTCCAGGGATCTCCCTACGAGCAGTACTTC. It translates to CASSFQGSPYEQYF.

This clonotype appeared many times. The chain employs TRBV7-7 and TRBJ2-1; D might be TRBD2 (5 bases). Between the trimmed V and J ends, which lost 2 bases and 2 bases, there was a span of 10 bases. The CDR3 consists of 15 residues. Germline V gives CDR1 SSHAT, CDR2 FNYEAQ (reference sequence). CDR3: CASSLTSLPYNEQFF. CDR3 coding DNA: TGTGCCAGCAGCTTAACTAGTTTACCCTACAATGAGCAGTTCTTC.

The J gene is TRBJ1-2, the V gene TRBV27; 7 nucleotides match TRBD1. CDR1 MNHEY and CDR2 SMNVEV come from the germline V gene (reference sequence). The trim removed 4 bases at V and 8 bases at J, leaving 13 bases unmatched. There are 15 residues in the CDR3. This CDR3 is CASSSRPNTRGGYTF. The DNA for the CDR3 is TGTGCCAGCAGTTCAAGGCCTAATACCAGGGGGGGCTACACCTTC.

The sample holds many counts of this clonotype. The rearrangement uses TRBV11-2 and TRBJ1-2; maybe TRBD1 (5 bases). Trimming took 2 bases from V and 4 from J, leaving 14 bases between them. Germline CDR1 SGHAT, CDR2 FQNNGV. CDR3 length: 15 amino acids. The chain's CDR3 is CASSLNLGTPYGYTF. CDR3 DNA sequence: TGTGCCAGCAGCTTAAATCTTGGGACCCCCTATGGCTACACCTTC.

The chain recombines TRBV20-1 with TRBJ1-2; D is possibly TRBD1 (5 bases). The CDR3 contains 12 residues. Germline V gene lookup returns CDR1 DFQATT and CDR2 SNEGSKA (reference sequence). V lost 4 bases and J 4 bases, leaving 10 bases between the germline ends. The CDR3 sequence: CSAIRDIYGYTF. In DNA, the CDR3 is TGCAGTGCTATCAGGGATATCTATGGCTACACCTTC.

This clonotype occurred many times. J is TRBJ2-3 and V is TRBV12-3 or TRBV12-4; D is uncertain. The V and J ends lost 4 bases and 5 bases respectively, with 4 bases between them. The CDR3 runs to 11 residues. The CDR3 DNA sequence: TGTGCCAGCAGTTCTTTAGATACGCAGTATTTT. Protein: CASSSLDTQYF.

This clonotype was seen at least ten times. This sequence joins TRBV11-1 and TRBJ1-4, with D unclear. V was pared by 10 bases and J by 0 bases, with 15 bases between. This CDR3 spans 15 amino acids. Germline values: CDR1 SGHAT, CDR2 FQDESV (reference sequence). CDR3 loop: CANVPLRATNEKLFF. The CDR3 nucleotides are TGTGCCAACGTTCCCCTCCGTGCAACTAATGAAAAACTGTTTTTT. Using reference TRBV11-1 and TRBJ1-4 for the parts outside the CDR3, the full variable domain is EAEVAQSPRYKITEKSQAVAFWCDPISGHATLYWYRQILGQGPELLVQFQDESVVDDSQLPKDRFSAERLKGVDSTLKIQPAELGDSAMYLCANVPLRATNEKLFFGSGTQLSVL.

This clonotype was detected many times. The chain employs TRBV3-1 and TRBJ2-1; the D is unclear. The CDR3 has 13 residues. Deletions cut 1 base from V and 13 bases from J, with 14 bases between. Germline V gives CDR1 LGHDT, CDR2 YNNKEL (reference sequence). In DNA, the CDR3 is TGTGCCAGCAGCCAAGGGTCGGTCCCAGGTCAGTTCTTC. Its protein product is CASSQGSVPGQFF.